This T cell receptor beta chain was captured in a study of T cells in Graves' hyperthyroidism and ophthalmopathy. Amplified regions were TCR beta CDR3 sequences from RNA transcripts. TCR CDR3 regions were first amplified by RT-PCR with HTBI primers. TCRdb re-called the multiplex PCR reads with MiXCR, one entry per CDR3 protein. The sample contains approximately 600,000 distinct CDR3 sequences, 12% to 15% of which appear only once. V was pared by 0 bases and J by 5 bases, with 11 bases between. The CDR3 runs 15 residues. Germline V lookup: CDR1 MNHEY, CDR2 SVGEGT. Diagnosing involved the use of clinical symptoms, serum thyroxine and TRAb, thyroid ultrasound and orbital computed tomography. This clonotype was observed a handful of times. The CDR3 carries no conserved terminal phenylalanine or tryptophan, so it likely arises from a read error.

This clonotype was sampled from a woman under 30 with Graves' ophthalmopathy. V usage is TRBV6-2 or TRBV6-3 and J usage is TRBJ2-1; D uncertain. Material for sequencing was blood. CDR3 DNA: TGTGCCAGCAGTTACTCGAACTCATTGGACAATGAGCAGTTCCTC. The encoded protein is CASSYSNSLDNEQFL.